This T cell receptor (beta chain) came from a study of shared clonotypes between healthy human individuals. Study results and limitations: The researchers took only blood, and tissue repertoires probably look different. With a handful of donors compared, approximately 5% of naive CD4 clonotypes were shared. Naive subsets typically showed greater estimated richness than memory subsets.

In the case of this clone: Its antigen is undetermined.

The CDR3 contains 15 residues. Per germline, CDR1 MNHEY and CDR2 SMNVEV (reference sequence). The trim removed 3 bases at V and 4 bases at J, leaving 7 bases unmatched. The authors distributed each subset's genomic DNA evenly over several immunoSEQ plates. TCRdb's table, derived via immunoSEQ multiplex PCR, lists solely in-frame clones and lacks some. Of a few million clones in the sample, about nine tenths are singletons; the top ten hold 0.37%. This TCR came from a man aged 18 to 30 in good health. Some clones in this sample may be carry-over from other donors' samples. What was sequenced was naive CD4+ T cells from PBMCs. The subset is: CD45RA+ positively selected. J is TRBJ2-7 and V is TRBV27; the match to TRBD2 covers 9 bases. The CDR3, as DNA: TGTGCCAGCAGTTTCTCGGTAGCGGGAGTGTACGAGCAGTACTTC. Translated: CASSFSVAGVYEQYF.